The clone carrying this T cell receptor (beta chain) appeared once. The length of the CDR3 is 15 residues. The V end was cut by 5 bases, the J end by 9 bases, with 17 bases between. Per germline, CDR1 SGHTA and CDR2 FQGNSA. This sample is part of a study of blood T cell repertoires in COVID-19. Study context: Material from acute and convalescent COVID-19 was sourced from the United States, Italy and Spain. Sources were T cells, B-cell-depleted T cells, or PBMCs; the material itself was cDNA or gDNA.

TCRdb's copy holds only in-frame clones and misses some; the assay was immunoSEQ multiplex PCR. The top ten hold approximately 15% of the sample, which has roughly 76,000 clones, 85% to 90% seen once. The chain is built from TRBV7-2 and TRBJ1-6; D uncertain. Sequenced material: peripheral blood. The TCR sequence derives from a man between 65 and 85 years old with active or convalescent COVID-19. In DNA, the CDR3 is TGTGCCAGCAGCCTTACCCTTCCGAGTCTTTCACCCCTCCACTTT. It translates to CASSLTLPSLSPLHF.